Listed below are T cell receptor beta chains from one sample, sequenced in a study of cytomegalovirus exposure and HLA in healthy donors. The data were produced by immunoSEQ multiplex PCR, yet TCRdb's version contains in-frame clones alone and is incomplete. The sample records about 180,000 clones, 76% being singletons. Material: PBMCs. The origin of the receptors is a woman in her twenties or thirties in good health and CMV-seropositive. The CDR3 runs from the conserved cysteine through the conserved F or W. The D gene is left open where the match is weak. Only part of the rows carry a size: once, few, many, or a class if the clone is expanded.

size	D	V	J	DNA	CDR3
.	TRBD1	TRBV2	TRBJ1-5	TGTGCCAGTATGACAGGGGGCAATCAGCCCCAGCATTTT	CASMTGGNQPQHF
.	.	TRBV21-1	TRBJ2-7	TGTGCCAGCACGACGGGATCCTACGAGCAGTACTTC	CASTTGSYEQYF
once	TRBD1	TRBV27	TRBJ2-7	TGTGCCAGCAGTGTGTTTCGGGGACAGGCAACTTACGAGCAGTACTTC	CASSVFRGQATYEQYF
.	.	TRBV25-1	TRBJ2-3	TGTGCCAGCAGCCCTGGGGGGACCCCGACTAGCACAGATACGCAGTATTTT	CASSPGGTPTSTDTQYF
.	.	TRBV7-2	TRBJ2-7	TGTGCCAGCAGCTTAGCGGGGGCTAGCTCCTACGAGCAGTACTTC	CASSLAGASSYEQYF
.	TRBD2	TRBV9	TRBJ2-7	TGTGCCAGCAGCGTTAGCGGGGGCCCACCCTACGAGCAGTACTTC	CASSVSGGPPYEQYF
.	.	TRBV4-1	TRBJ1-1	TGCGCCAGCAGCCACGGCAGGGTGGGGTTGGACACTGAAGCTTTCTTT	CASSHGRVGLDTEAFF
few	TRBD1	TRBV5-4	TRBJ1-2	TGTGCCAGCAGCTTGGGGGGTGACAGGGATCGCAGATATGGCTACACCTTC	CASSLGGDRDRRYGYTF
.	.	TRBV10-2	TRBJ2-7	TGCGCCAGCAGTGAAGGGGGAAACGAGCAGTACTTC	CASSEGGNEQYF
few	.	TRBV21-1	TRBJ1-5	TGTGCCAGCAGCACCCCCCGGGGGGCTGGGCAGCCCCAGCATTTT	CASSTPRGAGQPQHF
few	TRBD1	TRBV28	TRBJ1-6	TGTGCCAGCAGTTTACCGGACAGGGAGAATTCACCCCTCCACTTT	CASSLPDRENSPLHF
.	.	TRBV7-2	TRBJ1-2	TGTGCCAGCAGCTTACTGTTTAACTATGGCTACACCTTC	CASSLLFNYGYTF
few	TRBD2	TRBV7-2	TRBJ2-1	TGTGCCAGCAGCTCGGGACTAGCGGGGTGGGAGCAGTTCTTC	CASSSGLAGWEQFF
.	.	TRBV28	TRBJ1-2	TGTGCCAGCAGTTTAAGTGTGGGGAGGGAAGGCTACACCTTC	CASSLSVGREGYTF